This entry lists 27 T cell receptor beta chains sequenced from one sample in a study of T cell changes during pregnancy in multiple sclerosis (dated by TCRdb to about 2019). The receptor library was made with the immunoSEQ multiplex PCR assay. The table was pulled from immuneACCESS by TCRdb, which kept in-frame rearrangements only. Such tables lose some clones; where checked, under half of the loss comes from unresolved V genes, and the rest has no known cause. The sample has about 31,000 clones on record, 88% of them singletons. The ten largest clonotypes hold approximately 0.76% of the sample. The sample was CD4+ T cells from peripheral blood mononuclear cells, taken in the first trimester of pregnancy. The receptors were sampled from a female donor in good health, enrolled as a control in a pregnancy study.

V is TRBV7-9 and J is TRBJ1-2; 11 nucleotides agree with TRBD1. There are 15 residues in the CDR3. Germline lookup yields CDR1 SEHNR and CDR2 FQNEAQ (reference sequence). V was pared by 6 bases and J by 4 bases, with 7 bases of the junction left unmatched. The CDR3 here is CASSPDRGLIYGYTF. The CDR3 nucleotides are TGTGCCAGCAGTCCGGACAGGGGGCTTATCTATGGCTACACCTTC.

This chain uses TRBV11-3 with TRBJ2-1; 7 bases align to TRBD1. With V trimmed by 4 bases and J by 12 bases, 3 bases remained unmatched. Per germline, CDR1 SGHNT and CDR2 YENEEA. The CDR3 consists of 11 residues. The CDR3 coding sequence is TGTGCCAGCAGCTGGGACAGCCCGCAGTTCTTC. Protein product: CASSWDSPQFF.

The chain joins TRBV6-1 to TRBJ2-7; no reliable D call. The CDR3 sequence is 14 residues long. Germline V gene data show CDR1 as MNHNS and CDR2 as SASEGT. The V end lost 3 bases, the J end lost 5 bases, and 14 bases lay between the germline ends. The CDR3, as DNA: TGTGCCAGCAGTGATCTGAGGATCCTAGACGAGCAGTACTTC. Translated: CASSDLRILDEQYF.

The chain joins TRBV7-2 to TRBJ1-5; D is perhaps TRBD1 (6 bases). This CDR3 region has 15 residues. Trimming removed 1 base from V and 6 bases from J, with 13 bases in between. Germline CDR1 and CDR2: SGHTA and FQGNSA. In DNA, the CDR3 is TGTGCCAGCAGCTTAGAGGGGGGGCGCAGTCAGCCCCAGCATTTT. Translating gives CASSLEGGRSQPQHF.

The V and J genes are TRBV4-3 and TRBJ1-4; possible D gene TRBD1, 5 bases. The CDR3 runs 18 residues. V was clipped by 4 bases and J by 1 base, with 19 bases between them. CDR1 LGHNA and CDR2 YSLEER come from the germline V gene. Here the CDR3 DNA reads TGCGCCAGCAGCCCTGGACAATCAACCTTACGAACTAATGAAAAACTGTTTTTT. Residues: CASSPGQSTLRTNEKLFF.

CDR3 amino acids: CAWSVGLRGVEQFF. The CDR3 bases are TGTGCCTGGAGTGTGGGTCTGCGGGGCGTTGAGCAGTTCTTC. The V call is TRBV30, the J call TRBJ2-1, with a possible D match to TRBD2 (6 bases). With 0 bases removed from V and 9 bases from J, the gap between germline ends came to 15 bases. Germline CDR1 GTSNPN, CDR2 SVGIG (reference sequence). This CDR3 has 14 amino acids.

This sequence joins TRBV6-5 and TRBJ1-2, with 7 bases aligning to TRBD1. Germline assignment: CDR1 MNHEY and CDR2 SVGAGI. V lost 5 bases and J lost 0; bases outside the gene matches: 3. CDR3 length: 14 amino acids. Written as DNA, the CDR3 is TGTGCCAGCAGTCGACAGGGCCCTAACTATGGCTACACCTTC. Its protein is CASSRQGPNYGYTF.

V and J are TRBV4-3 and TRBJ1-2; a possible D gene is TRBD1 (5 bases). The germline V gene encodes CDR1 LGHNA and CDR2 YSLEER. The V and J ends lost 0 bases and 0 bases respectively, with 11 bases between them. There are 16 residues in the CDR3. The CDR3 spells CASSQDWRGSNYGYTF. CDR3 nucleotide sequence: TGCGCCAGCAGCCAAGATTGGCGGGGGTCTAACTATGGCTACACCTTC.

CDR3 nucleotide sequence: TGTGCCAGCAGCTTAGGTCGGGAGTATCAAGAGACCCAGTACTTC. Its protein is CASSLGREYQETQYF. The rearrangement uses TRBV11-3 and TRBJ2-5; possibly TRBD2 for D (6 bases). CDR1 and CDR2 from the germline V gene are SGHNT and YENEEA. This CDR3 comprises 15 residues. Trimming stripped 1 base from V and 2 bases from J, with 11 bases between.

This chain connects TRBV5-4 to TRBJ2-2, with TRBD1 identical over 8 bases. Germline-derived CDR1 and CDR2 are SGHNT and YYREEE (reference sequence). This CDR3 contains 15 residues. Unmatched junction bases numbered 6, after V lost 6 bases and J lost 2 bases. The CDR3 region has the DNA TGTGCCAGCACGTCCGGACAGGGTAACACCGGGGAGCTGTTTTTT. It translates to CASTSGQGNTGELFF.

The rearrangement uses TRBV27 and TRBJ2-1; D uncertain. CDR3 length: 12 amino acids. CDR1 and CDR2 (germline): MNHEY, SMNVEV (reference sequence). CDR3 DNA: TGTGCAAGTACAAACTCCTACAATGAGCAGTTCTTC. Its translation: CASTNSYNEQFF.

V gene TRBV23-1 combines with J gene TRBJ1-4; a possible D gene is TRBD1 (6 bases). TRBV23-1 is sorted into the ORF group, with uncertain function. V was shortened by 3 bases and J by 3 bases, with 14 bases between the two germline ends. CDR3 size: 16 residues. CDR3 loop: CASSQPQGKANEKLFF. The CDR3 nucleotides read TGCGCCAGCAGTCAGCCGCAGGGGAAGGCTAATGAAAAACTGTTTTTT.

The chain uses TRBV7-9 and TRBJ1-1; the D gene is possibly TRBD1 (6 bases). The CDR3 is made up of 15 amino acids. The V and J ends lost 1 base and 3 bases respectively, with 12 bases between them. Germline loops: CDR1 SEHNR, CDR2 FQNEAQ (reference sequence). For the CDR3, the DNA is TGTGCCAGCAGCTTAGGCGACAGGAAGTACACTGAAGCTTTCTTT. As protein: CASSLGDRKYTEAFF.

V is TRBV11-3 and J is TRBJ2-7; D is uncertain. Trimming shortened V by 4 bases and J by 6 bases, and 16 bases separated the two germline ends. There are 14 residues in the CDR3. Looked up from germline, CDR1 is SGHNT and CDR2 is YENEEA. This CDR3 reads CASSSPPRGVEQYF. In DNA form, the CDR3 reads TGTGCCAGCAGCTCCCCCCCCCGCGGTGTCGAGCAGTACTTC. Filled out from reference TRBV11-3 and TRBJ2-7, the complete variable domain reads EAGVVQSPRYKIIEKKQPVAFWCNPISGHNTLYWYLQNLGQGPELLIRYENEEAVDDSQLPKDRFSAERLKGVDSTLKIQPAELGDSAVYLCASSSPPRGVEQYFGPGTRLTVT.

The chain joins TRBV7-2 to TRBJ1-1, with D possibly matching TRBD1 (5 bases). Trimming took 5 bases from V and 2 from J, leaving 21 bases between them. The CDR3 loop spans 17 amino acids. Germline CDR1 SGHTA, CDR2 FQGNSA. The CDR3 DNA reads TGTGCCAGCAGCCGAGGAGCTGGGCAGGGCTTTAACACTGAAGCTTTCTTT. Amino acids: CASSRGAGQGFNTEAFF.

This clone was found a few times. The chain combines TRBV18 with TRBJ1-3; D is unclear. The CDR3 has 16 residues. CDR1 is KGHSH and CDR2 is LQKENI in the germline V gene. The V gene lost 2 bases and the J gene lost 0 bases, with 11 bases spanning the gap. DNA for the CDR3: TGTGCCAGCTCACCATCAGGTCTCAACTCTGGAAACACCATATATTTT. Translation gives CASSPSGLNSGNTIYF.

J is TRBJ2-7 and V is TRBV7-2; possible D gene TRBD2, 7 bases. The V and J ends lost 6 bases and 4 bases respectively, with 13 bases between them. The CDR3 totals 13 residues. CDR1 is SGHTA, CDR2 FQGNSA, per germline. The CDR3 nucleotides read TGTGCCAGCAGAGGCGGGGGCGGGTACGAGCAGTACTTC. Its translation: CASRGGGGYEQYF.

This clone was seen a single time. The V call is TRBV6-5, the J call TRBJ1-1, with 11 bases lining up with TRBD1. The V gene's germline CDR1 is MNHEY and CDR2 SVGAGI. The CDR3 has 15 amino acids. V lost 5 bases, J lost 7 bases, and 9 bases stayed unmatched. CDR3 region: CASSTIPGQGVEAFF. Here the CDR3 DNA reads TGTGCCAGCAGTACCATACCGGGACAGGGGGTTGAAGCTTTCTTT.

This clone was counted once. The rearrangement links TRBV7-2 to TRBJ2-3; D not certain. The CDR3 totals 15 residues. V was cut by 1 base and J by 4 bases, with 12 bases left in between. Germline loops: CDR1 SGHTA, CDR2 FQGNSA. The CDR3 protein is CASSLGASLADTQYF. The CDR3 coding sequence is TGTGCCAGCAGCTTAGGAGCGTCCTTGGCAGATACGCAGTATTTT.

The genes are TRBV18 and TRBJ2-1; 10 bases map to TRBD2. After removal of 1 base from V and 15 bases from J, the junction contained 15 bases not matched to a gene. The CDR3 length is 16 residues. Germline lookup yields CDR1 KGHSH and CDR2 LQKENI. CDR3 DNA: TGTGCCAGCTCACCACGTATGGCTAGCGGGGGTCAAAACCCGTTCTTC. Translation: CASSPRMASGGQNPFF.

The sample holds a few counts of this clone. The genes are TRBV18 and TRBJ1-1; 9 nucleotides agree with TRBD1. Germline V lookup: CDR1 KGHSH, CDR2 LQKENI. This CDR3 comprises 16 residues. Trimming cost V 5 bases and J 1 base; bases outside gene matches: 8. CDR3 sequence reads: CASSAFSTGGNTEAFF. As DNA, the CDR3 is TGTGCCAGCTCAGCATTTTCGACAGGGGGGAACACTGAAGCTTTCTTT.

In DNA form, the CDR3 reads TGTGCCAGCAGCCTGTTTACAGGGGCGGAGACCCAGTACTTC. Translation: CASSLFTGAETQYF. V is TRBV2 and J is TRBJ2-5, with 7 bases that match TRBD1. Germline V gene sequence: CDR1 SNHLY, CDR2 FYNNEI. V was pared by 6 bases and J by 5 bases, with 9 bases of the junction left unmatched. This CDR3 is built from 14 residues.

V gene TRBV30 combines with J gene TRBJ2-5; 11 bases line up with TRBD1. CDR1 and CDR2 from the germline V gene are GTSNPN and SVGIG (reference sequence). The CDR3 totals 14 residues. V shed 3 bases, J shed 4 bases, and the junction held 4 bases outside the gene matches. The CDR3 sequence: CAWSQGTGGETQYF. In nucleotides, the CDR3 is TGTGCCTGGAGCCAGGGGACAGGGGGAGAGACCCAGTACTTC. Full variable domain (outside the CDR3, taken from reference TRBV30 and TRBJ2-5): SQTIHQWPATLVQPVGSPLSLECTVEGTSNPNLYWYRQAAGRGLQLLFYSVGIGQISSEVPQNLSASRPQDRQFILSSKKLLLSDSGFYLCAWSQGTGGETQYFGPGTRLLVL.

The CDR3 DNA reads as TGTGCCAGCACCAAGACAGGGAACACTGAAGCTTTCTTT. Its protein product is CASTKTGNTEAFF. This chain links TRBV7-2 with TRBJ1-1; possible D gene TRBD1, 6 bases. The CDR3 covers 13 residues. Trimming removed 7 bases at V and 1 base at J, with 10 bases between. Germline V gene lookup returns CDR1 SGHTA and CDR2 FQGNSA.

This rearrangement joins TRBV9 to TRBJ2-1, with 9 bases lining up with TRBD1. This CDR3 is built from 16 residues. With 0 bases clipped from V and 2 bases from J, the junction kept 3 bases outside the gene matches. Germline V gene data show CDR1 as SGDLS and CDR2 as YYNGEE. Written as DNA, the CDR3 is TGTGCCAGCAGCGTAGAAGGACAGGGGCCCTACAATGAGCAGTTCTTC. The encoded protein is CASSVEGQGPYNEQFF.

This sequence joins TRBV5-4 and TRBJ2-7, with 10 positions matching TRBD1. Germline V CDR1 and CDR2: SGHNT, YYREEE (reference sequence). CDR3 length equals 15 residues. With 4 bases clipped from V and 6 bases from J, the junction kept 10 bases outside the gene matches. The CDR3 DNA follows: TGTGCCAGCAGCCAGCCGGGACAGGGGTCGGCCGAGCAGTACTTC. Its translation is CASSQPGQGSAEQYF.

The J gene is TRBJ1-6, the V gene TRBV25-1, with D uncertain. The V end was cut by 4 bases, the J end by 10 bases, with 14 bases between. Germline V lookup: CDR1 MGHDK, CDR2 SYGVNS. The CDR3 runs 14 residues. CDR3 nucleotide sequence: TGTGCCAGCAGTGGGGCGACGGTGGAATCACCCCTCCACTTT. As protein: CASSGATVESPLHF.